This TCR beta chain was obtained from a study of cytomegalovirus exposure and HLA in healthy donors. Use of 60 Vbeta and 13 Jbeta primers characterized the PCR. The table came from immunoSEQ multiplex PCR; TCRdb's copy has only in-frame clones and leaves some out. Its table records some 150,000 clones. Germline V gene data show CDR1 as KGHSH and CDR2 as LQKENI. The J segment lost 3 bases and the V segment lost 1 base, leaving 1 base of the junction unmatched. The CDR3 covers 15 residues. Whole-study results and caveats: In an earlier analysis, productive rearrangement rates for most beta V segments clustered near 90% or 30%. By HLA locus, TCR association rates varied in a later analysis, with DRB1 showing the most and HLA-C the fewest. In a later analysis, a missense DCLRE1C variant was linked to TCR beta V- and J-gene trimming.

The donors (healthy individuals) were bone marrow donors. To note about this clone: Its antigen is unidentified.

The sample comprised PBMCs. This rearrangement joins TRBV18 to TRBJ2-1, with 9 bases lining up with TRBD2. This receptor was obtained from a woman under 30 in good health and CMV-seropositive. The CDR3 region is CASSPQRGVYNEQFF. The CDR3 nucleotides read TGTGCCAGCTCACCACAGCGGGGGGTCTACAATGAGCAGTTCTTC.